This is a list of T cell receptor beta chains from one sample in a study of blood T cell repertoires in COVID-19. Clones were sequenced by immunoSEQ multiplex PCR, and TCRdb holds only the in-frame ones, with some missing. The sample has roughly 130,000 clones; roughly 85% are singletons. Source material: peripheral blood. The receptors were sampled from a middle-aged man with acute or convalescent COVID-19. CDR3s include the opening cysteine and the closing phenylalanine or tryptophan. The D gene is left open where the match is weak. Expanded clones get a size class; other rows say once, few or many, or leave the size out.

clone_size	cdr3_length	v_call	j_call	d_call	cdr3_aa	cdr3_nt
-	15	TRBV4-3	TRBJ1-2	-	CASSQDRGGQYGYTF	TGCGCCAGCAGCCAAGATAGGGGGGGTCAGTATGGCTACACCTTC
once	15	TRBV6-5	TRBJ2-5	TRBD2	CASTMGLAEQETQYF	TGTGCCAGCACTATGGGACTAGCGGAACAAGAGACCCAGTACTTC
-	16	TRBV30	TRBJ2-6	TRBD1	CAWSVRTGTGANVLTF	TGTGCCTGGAGTGTACGGACAGGGACTGGGGCCAACGTCCTGACTTTC
many	10	TRBV30	TRBJ2-3	-	CAWGLDTQYF	TGTGCCTGGGGACTGGATACGCAGTATTTT
-	13	TRBV11-2	TRBJ1-2	-	CASSFPGTHGYTF	TGTGCCAGCAGCTTCCCCGGGACTCATGGCTACACCTTC
-	15	TRBV6-1	TRBJ1-4	-	CASSEALRDSEKLFF	TGTGCCAGCAGTGAAGCGCTGAGGGATAGCGAAAAACTGTTTTTT
-	19	TRBV19	TRBJ2-1	TRBD2	CASSDTGTSGRSSYNEQFF	TGTGCCAGTAGTGACACCGGGACTAGCGGACGCAGCTCCTACAATGAGCAGTTCTTC
-	16	TRBV5-4	TRBJ2-7	-	CASSPAGHSSIYEQYF	TGTGCCAGCAGCCCTGCAGGGCATTCATCTATTTACGAGCAGTACTTC
-	14	TRBV19	TRBJ1-2	-	CASSPTGSNYGYTF	TGTGCCAGTAGTCCTACAGGGTCTAACTATGGCTACACCTTC
-	18	TRBV10-3	TRBJ2-7	-	CAISEEAQEREGPYEQYF	TGTGCCATCAGTGAGGAGGCCCAGGAGAGGGAAGGACCCTACGAGCAGTACTTC
-	12	TRBV12-3/TRBV12-4	TRBJ1-5	-	CASSSDFLRQHF	TGTGCCAGCAGTTCGGACTTTCTTCGCCAGCATTTT
-	14	TRBV10-1	TRBJ2-1	TRBD1	CASSDTGGSLEQFF	TGCGCCAGCAGTGACACAGGGGGGAGCTTGGAGCAGTTCTTC
-	16	TRBV3-1/TRBV3-2	TRBJ2-2	TRBD1	CASSQGRTGGPGGLFF	TGTGCCAGCAGCCAAGGCAGGACAGGGGGCCCGGGGGGGCTGTTTTTT
-	15	TRBV6-2/TRBV6-3	TRBJ2-7	-	CASSFSSMSSYEQYF	TGTGCCAGCAGCTTTAGCTCGATGAGCTCCTACGAGCAGTACTTC
-	11	TRBV6-5	TRBJ1-1	-	CATSGDTEAFF	TGTGCCACCTCGGGAGACACTGAAGCTTTCTTT
-	17	TRBV2	TRBJ1-3	-	CASSELSPQGTGNTIYF	TGTGCCAGCAGTGAACTATCCCCACAGGGTACTGGAAACACCATATATTTT
once	16	TRBV9	TRBJ1-1	TRBD1	CASSALQGIGGAEAFF	TGTGCCAGCAGCGCGCTACAGGGGATCGGTGGCGCTGAAGCTTTCTTT
-	14	TRBV15	TRBJ1-1	TRBD1	CATSRGQEYPEAFF	TGTGCCACCAGCAGGGGACAGGAGTACCCTGAAGCTTTCTTT
-	15	TRBV6-5	TRBJ2-5	TRBD1	CASSLRQGVIETQYF	TGTGCCAGCAGCTTAAGACAGGGGGTAATTGAGACCCAGTACTTC
-	12	TRBV3-1/TRBV3-2	TRBJ2-2	-	CASSQDYGELFF	TGTGCCAGCAGCCAAGATTACGGGGAGCTGTTTTTT
-	15	TRBV4-2	TRBJ2-5	TRBD1	CASSQDRTGIGTQYF	TGTGCCAGCAGCCAAGACAGGACAGGGATTGGGACCCAGTACTTC
-	15	TRBV9	TRBJ2-2	-	CASSVSGGNTGELFF	TGTGCCAGCAGCGTTAGCGGAGGGAACACCGGGGAGCTGTTTTTT
-	15	TRBV4-3	TRBJ2-3	-	CASSQGWGDGDTQYF	TGCGCCAGCAGCCAAGGCTGGGGAGATGGAGATACGCAGTATTTT
-	13	TRBV30	TRBJ1-1	-	CAWSVEGNTEAFF	TGTGCCTGGAGTGTAGAGGGAAACACTGAAGCTTTCTTT
-	12	TRBV19	TRBJ2-7	-	CASGRTGYEQYF	TGTGCCAGTGGGAGGACAGGCTACGAGCAGTACTTC
-	12	TRBV11-3	TRBJ1-1	-	CASSSRGPDVFF	TGTGCCAGCAGCTCTAGGGGCCCGGACGTTTTCTTT
-	14	TRBV4-1	TRBJ2-7	-	CASSLWTASYEQYF	TGCGCCAGCAGCCTCTGGACAGCCTCCTACGAGCAGTACTTC
-	14	TRBV29-1	TRBJ1-1	-	CSVGDSQFGTEAFF	TGCAGCGTTGGCGACAGTCAGTTTGGCACTGAAGCTTTCTTT
-	14	TRBV6-5	TRBJ2-5	TRBD2	CASSPGLVRETQYF	TGTGCCAGCAGTCCGGGACTAGTTCGAGAGACCCAGTACTTC
-	16	TRBV6-5	TRBJ1-6	-	CASSSDSTPLGSPLHF	TGTGCCAGCAGTTCGGATTCGACCCCTCTCGGGTCACCCCTCCACTTT
once	13	TRBV7-2	TRBJ2-7	TRBD1	CASSLAGQGEQYF	TGTGCCAGCAGCTTAGCGGGACAGGGCGAGCAGTACTTC
-	14	TRBV21-1	TRBJ2-5	-	CASTHGGVGETQYF	TGTGCCAGCACCCACGGAGGGGTCGGGGAGACCCAGTACTTC
-	12	TRBV6-6	TRBJ2-1	-	CASSPLRGKQFF	TGTGCCAGCAGTCCACTACGGGGGAAGCAGTTCTTC
-	14	TRBV19	TRBJ2-7	TRBD1	CASSPQDRGYEQYF	TGTGCCAGTAGTCCACAGGACAGGGGATACGAGCAGTACTTC
-	17	TRBV18	TRBJ1-2	TRBD1	CASSPLEQGAPLSGYTF	TGTGCCAGCTCACCATTGGAACAGGGGGCGCCTTTATCTGGCTACACCTTC
-	14	TRBV6-1	TRBJ1-2	-	CASSEDVRSYGYTF	TGTGCCAGCAGTGAAGACGTGAGGAGCTATGGCTACACCTTC
-	14	TRBV10-3	TRBJ1-5	-	CAISEAGGSQPQHF	TGTGCCATCAGTGAGGCTGGGGGCAGTCAGCCCCAGCATTTT
-	13	TRBV12-3/TRBV12-4	TRBJ1-1	TRBD1	CASSKDRDTEAFF	TGTGCCAGCTCCAAGGACAGGGACACTGAAGCTTTCTTT
-	14	TRBV19	TRBJ1-1	-	CASTMNRERTEAFF	TGTGCCAGTACCATGAACAGGGAGAGGACTGAAGCTTTCTTT
few	15	TRBV7-3	TRBJ2-7	TRBD1	CASSQQGSSNYEQYF	TGTGCCAGCAGTCAACAGGGGTCTTCCAACTACGAGCAGTACTTC
-	15	TRBV7-3	TRBJ1-1	-	CASSFGGRGNTEAFF	TGTGCCAGCAGCTTTGGCGGCCGGGGGAACACTGAAGCTTTCTTT
-	16	TRBV7-2	TRBJ2-1	TRBD2	CASSLSGLAVYNEQFF	TGTGCCAGCAGCTTATCTGGACTAGCGGTATACAATGAGCAGTTCTTC
-	17	TRBV4-2	TRBJ2-1	TRBD1	CASSQDGTGGSYNEQFF	TGTGCCAGCAGCCAAGATGGGACAGGGGGCTCCTACAATGAGCAGTTCTTC
-	18	TRBV7-2	TRBJ2-7	-	CASSLDAWDTSNSFEQYF	TGTGCCAGCAGCTTAGACGCATGGGACACCTCCAACTCCTTCGAGCAGTACTTC
-	13	TRBV27	TRBJ2-3	-	CASTQGSGDTQYF	TGTGCCAGCACCCAGGGCTCGGGAGATACGCAGTATTTT
few	15	TRBV6-5	TRBJ2-7	-	CASSYPGLGGYEQYF	TGTGCCAGCAGTTACCCCGGACTGGGAGGATACGAGCAGTACTTC
-	13	TRBV6-5	TRBJ2-2	TRBD2	CASTSASPGELFF	TGTGCCAGTACTAGCGCATCCCCCGGGGAGCTGTTTTTT
-	14	TRBV29-1	TRBJ1-2	-	CSVGTWGDKYGYTF	TGCAGCGTTGGGACCTGGGGGGATAAATATGGCTACACCTTC
-	13	TRBV6-4	TRBJ1-2	-	CASRRDPGYGYTF	TGTGCCAGCAGGAGAGACCCGGGCTATGGCTACACCTTC
-	16	TRBV5-5	TRBJ1-2	TRBD1	CASSSLGQGPNYGYTF	TGTGCCAGCAGCTCCCTCGGACAGGGCCCTAACTATGGCTACACCTTC
-	12	TRBV5-1	TRBJ2-5	-	CASSPGGETQYF	TGCGCCAGCAGCCCAGGTGGGGAGACCCAGTACTTC
-	14	TRBV6-2/TRBV6-3	TRBJ1-2	TRBD1	CASSLRQGFYGYTF	TGTGCCAGCAGCCTCAGACAGGGATTCTATGGCTACACCTTC
-	12	TRBV4-2	TRBJ1-2	-	CASSQSYYGYTF	TGTGCCAGCAGCCAGTCTTACTATGGCTACACCTTC